This T cell receptor (beta chain) is from a study of blood T cell repertoires in COVID-19. About the research overall: COVID-19 samples from acute and convalescent phases originated in the United States, Italy and Spain. T cells, B-cell-depleted T cells, or PBMCs provided the cDNA or gDNA that served as material.

In the source study's methods: Estimation of nucleated cell counts relied on the amplification of reference gene primers. Generated by immunoSEQ multiplex PCR, the TCRdb table keeps only in-frame clones and is missing some. V and J calls and clone size are copied from that table; D and trimming were computed from the DNA. The sample has about 120,000 clones; around nine tenths are singletons. The CDR3 length is 12 residues. From germline, CDR1 is SGHDN and CDR2 FVKESK. Trimming left V 3 bases short and J 7 bases short, with 9 bases between. The sequence came from a woman aged 45-65 years with acute or convalescent COVID-19. The V and J genes are TRBV14 and TRBJ2-5, with D hard to call. The sequencing input was peripheral blood. The CDR3 sequence is CASSQGPWTQYF. CDR3 nucleotide sequence: TGTGCCAGCAGCCAGGGCCCGTGGACCCAGTACTTC.